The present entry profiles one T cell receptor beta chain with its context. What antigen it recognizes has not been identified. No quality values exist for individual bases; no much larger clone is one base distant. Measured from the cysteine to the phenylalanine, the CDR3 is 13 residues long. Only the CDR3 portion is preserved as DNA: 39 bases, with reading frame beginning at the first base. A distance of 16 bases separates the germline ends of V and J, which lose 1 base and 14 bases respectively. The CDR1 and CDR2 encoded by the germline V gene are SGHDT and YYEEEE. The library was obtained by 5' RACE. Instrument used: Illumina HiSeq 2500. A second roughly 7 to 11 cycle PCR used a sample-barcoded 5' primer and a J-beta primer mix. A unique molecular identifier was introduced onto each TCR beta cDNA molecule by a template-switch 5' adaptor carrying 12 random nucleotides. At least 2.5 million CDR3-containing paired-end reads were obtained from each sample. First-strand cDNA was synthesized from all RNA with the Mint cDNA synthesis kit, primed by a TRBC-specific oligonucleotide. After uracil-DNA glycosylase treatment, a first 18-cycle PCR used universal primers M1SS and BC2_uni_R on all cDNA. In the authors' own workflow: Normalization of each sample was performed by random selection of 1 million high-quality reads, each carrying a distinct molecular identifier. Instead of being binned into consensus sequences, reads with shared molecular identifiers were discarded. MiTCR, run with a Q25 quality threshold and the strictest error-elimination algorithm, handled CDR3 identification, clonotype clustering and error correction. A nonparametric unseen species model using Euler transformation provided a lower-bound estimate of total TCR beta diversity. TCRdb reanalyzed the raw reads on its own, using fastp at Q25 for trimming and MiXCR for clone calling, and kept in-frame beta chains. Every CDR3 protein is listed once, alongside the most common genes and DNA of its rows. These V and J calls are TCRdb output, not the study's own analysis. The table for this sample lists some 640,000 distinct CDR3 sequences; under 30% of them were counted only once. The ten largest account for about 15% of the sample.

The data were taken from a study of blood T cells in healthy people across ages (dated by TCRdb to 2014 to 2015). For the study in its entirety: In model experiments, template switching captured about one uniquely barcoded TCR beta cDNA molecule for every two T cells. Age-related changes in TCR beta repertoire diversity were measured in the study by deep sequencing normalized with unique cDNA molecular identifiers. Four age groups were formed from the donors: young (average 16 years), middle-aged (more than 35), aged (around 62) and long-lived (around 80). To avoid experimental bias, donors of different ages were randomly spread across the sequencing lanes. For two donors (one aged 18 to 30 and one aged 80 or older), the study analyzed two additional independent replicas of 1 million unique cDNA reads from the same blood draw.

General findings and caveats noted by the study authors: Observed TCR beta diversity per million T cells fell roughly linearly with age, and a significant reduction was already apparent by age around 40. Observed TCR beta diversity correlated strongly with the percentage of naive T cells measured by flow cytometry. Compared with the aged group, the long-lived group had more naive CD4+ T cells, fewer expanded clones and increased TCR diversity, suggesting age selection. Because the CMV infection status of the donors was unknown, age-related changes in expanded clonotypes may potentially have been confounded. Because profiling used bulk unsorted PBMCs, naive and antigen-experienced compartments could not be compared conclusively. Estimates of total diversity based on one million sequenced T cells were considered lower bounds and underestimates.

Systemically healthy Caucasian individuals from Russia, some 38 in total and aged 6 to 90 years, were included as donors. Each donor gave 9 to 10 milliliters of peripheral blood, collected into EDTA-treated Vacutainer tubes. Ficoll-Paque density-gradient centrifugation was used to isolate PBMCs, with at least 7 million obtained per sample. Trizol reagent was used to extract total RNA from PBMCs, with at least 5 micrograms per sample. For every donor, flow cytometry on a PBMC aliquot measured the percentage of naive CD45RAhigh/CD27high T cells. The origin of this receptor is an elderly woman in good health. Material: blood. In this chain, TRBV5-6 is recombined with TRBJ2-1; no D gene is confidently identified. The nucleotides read TGTGCCAGCAGCTTGAAGGTTTCCCCCCGAGAGTTCTTC. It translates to CASSLKVSPREFF.